One and the same sample provided the 11 T cell receptor beta chains below, sequenced in a study of blood T cell repertoires in COVID-19. Measured with immunoSEQ multiplex PCR; TCRdb has only the in-frame clones, and not every one. The top ten clones hold over 15% of a sample with 70,000 to 95,000 clones, around four fifths of them seen once. Specimen: peripheral blood. The receptors were sampled from a man at least 80 years old with active or convalescent COVID-19.

The chain employs TRBV2 and TRBJ2-1; D might be TRBD1 (5 bases). V lost 5 bases, J lost 4 bases, and 18 bases lay in between. The CDR3 has 16 residues. Germline V lookup: CDR1 SNHLY, CDR2 FYNNEI. The CDR3 sequence is CASSSPRGSVYNEQFF. DNA for the CDR3: TGTGCCAGCAGTTCGCCAAGGGGTTCGGTTTACAATGAGCAGTTCTTC.

The chain couples TRBV9 to TRBJ2-3; D ambiguous. This CDR3 is 16 amino acids long. Trimming removed 0 bases from V and 0 bases from J, with 11 bases in between. Germline CDR1 reads SGDLS; CDR2 reads YYNGEE. The CDR3 DNA follows: TGTGCCAGCAGCGTAGGCCCGGAGACTAGCACAGATACGCAGTATTTT. Encoded protein: CASSVGPETSTDTQYF.

This clone has just a few counts. The chain carries TRBV19 and TRBJ1-3, with 7 positions matching TRBD1. The J segment lost 0 bases and the V segment lost 9 bases, leaving 20 bases of the junction unmatched. This CDR3 is 19 amino acids long. CDR1 is LNHDA, CDR2 SQIVND, per germline (reference sequence). CDR3 bases: TGTGCCAGAGTAGCGTGGGGGACAGCGACAATCCGCTCTGGAAACACCATATATTTT. It codes for CARVAWGTATIRSGNTIYF.

The V gene is TRBV3-1 (or the pseudogene TRBV3-2), the J gene TRBJ1-2, with unresolved D. V dropped 2 bases and J dropped 3 bases, with 7 bases sitting between them. Looked up from germline, CDR1 is LGHDT and CDR2 is YNNKEL (reference sequence). This CDR3 contains 13 residues. In DNA form, the CDR3 reads TGTGCCAGCAGCCAAACAGCGGACTATGGCTACACCTTC. Protein sequence: CASSQTADYGYTF.

This chain joins TRBV21-1 and TRBJ2-7; the table's D call, TRBD1, was not checked against the DNA. TRBV21-1 is a documented pseudogene. This CDR3 contains 16 residues. The CDR3 sequence is CASSKRCGDRSYEQYV. As DNA, the CDR3 is TGTGCCAGCAGCAAAAGGTGTGGGGACAGATCCTACGAGCAGTACGTC.

The J gene is TRBJ1-5, the V gene TRBV4-2; 9 nucleotides agree with TRBD1. V lost 2 bases, J lost 6 bases, and 2 bases stayed unmatched. The CDR3 length is 14 residues. Per germline, CDR1 LGHNA and CDR2 YNFKEQ. The CDR3 loop reads CASSQTGGSQPQHF. The CDR3, as DNA: TGTGCCAGCAGCCAAACAGGGGGCAGTCAGCCCCAGCATTTT.

This chain joins TRBV11-2 and TRBJ1-1; no clear D. CDR3 size: 13 residues. V was clipped by 2 bases and J by 0 bases, with 4 bases between them. Germline V gene data show CDR1 as SGHAT and CDR2 as FQNNGV. CDR3 sequence: CASSLQMNTEAFF. DNA for the CDR3: TGTGCCAGCAGCTTACAGATGAACACTGAAGCTTTCTTT.

V usage is TRBV3-1 (or the pseudogene TRBV3-2) and J usage is TRBJ1-6; D is undetermined. The CDR3 extends over 12 amino acids. Germline CDR1 and CDR2: LGHDT and YNNKEL (reference sequence). V lost 2 bases to trimming and J lost 10 bases, with 6 bases between them. The CDR3: CASSQWASPLHF. CDR3 bases: TGTGCCAGCAGCCAATGGGCGTCACCCCTCCACTTT.

This clone was counted a single time. The chain recombines TRBV28 with TRBJ2-1; D is uncertain. V was clipped by 7 bases and J by 6 bases, with 4 bases between them. This CDR3 is 10 amino acids long. CDR1 and CDR2 (germline): MDHEN, SYDVKM. As DNA, the CDR3 is TGTGCCAGCAAGAGCAATGAGCAGTTCTTC. It encodes CASKSNEQFF.

The gene calls are TRBV7-8 and TRBJ2-3, with a possible D match to TRBD2 (6 bases). The germline V gene encodes CDR1 SGHVS and CDR2 FQNEAQ. The CDR3 loop spans 15 amino acids. The V gene lost 5 bases and the J gene lost 2 bases, with 14 bases spanning the gap. CDR3 region: CASSIRDSHTDTQYF. In DNA form, the CDR3 reads TGTGCCAGCAGCATTCGGGACTCTCACACAGATACGCAGTATTTT.

This sequence joins TRBV27 and TRBJ2-2, with D possibly matching TRBD1 (6 bases). V lost 7 bases, J lost 0 bases, and 18 bases lay in between. Germline CDR1 reads MNHEY; CDR2 reads SMNVEV (reference sequence). The CDR3 length is 17 residues. The CDR3 bases are TGTGCCAGCACTCCAACAGGGTTCCCTGCGAACACCGGGGAGCTGTTTTTT. Translation: CASTPTGFPANTGELFF.